This TCR beta chain came from a study of T cell responses to AZD1222 COVID-19 vaccine. For the study at large: Second-dose schedules of about 4 or about 12 weeks were combined.

Produced via immunoSEQ multiplex PCR; TCRdb's table is partial and in-frame only. The repertoire holds 100,000 to 150,000 clones, with around 85% as singletons. Study conclusions and caveats: Baseline antibody screening turned up just a handful of seropositive AZD1222 recipients. White British ancestry dominated among donors, who included more females, and clonal diversity was possibly underestimated.

CDR1 is SGHRS and CDR2 is YFSETQ in the germline V gene. The CDR3 extends over 15 amino acids. V gave up 2 bases and J gave up 5 bases; unmatched junction bases: 6. In the case of this clone: Its matching antigen is unknown.

The genes are TRBV5-1 and TRBJ2-1; TRBD1 aligns across 8 bases. The clonotype originates from an adult in good health. The material sequenced was peripheral blood, taken on day 0 of AZD1222 vaccination. The CDR3 sequence is CASSLSTGGNNEQFF. The CDR3 nucleotides are TGCGCCAGCAGCTTAAGTACAGGGGGAAACAATGAGCAGTTCTTC.